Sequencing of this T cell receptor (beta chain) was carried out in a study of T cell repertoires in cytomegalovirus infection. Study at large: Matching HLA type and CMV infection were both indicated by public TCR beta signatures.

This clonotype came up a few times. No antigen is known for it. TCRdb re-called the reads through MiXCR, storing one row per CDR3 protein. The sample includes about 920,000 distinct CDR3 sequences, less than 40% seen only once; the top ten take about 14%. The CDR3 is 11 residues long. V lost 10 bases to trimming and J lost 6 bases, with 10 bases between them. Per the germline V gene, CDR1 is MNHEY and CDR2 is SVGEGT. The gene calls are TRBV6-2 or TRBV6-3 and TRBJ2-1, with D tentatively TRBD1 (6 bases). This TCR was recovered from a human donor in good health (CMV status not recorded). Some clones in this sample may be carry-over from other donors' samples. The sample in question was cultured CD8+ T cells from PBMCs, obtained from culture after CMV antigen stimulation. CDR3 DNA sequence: TGTGCCATCCAGGGGCCCAATGAGCAGTTCTTC. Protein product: CAIQGPNEQFF.